These T cell receptor beta chains were read from a single sample in a study of OX40 agonist ivuxolimab in advanced cancers. TCRdb's table, derived via immunoSEQ multiplex PCR, lists solely in-frame clones and lacks some. This sample has roughly 74,000 clones, with about 89% found just once. This material consisted of CD4+ or CD8+ T cells sorted from blood, taken in a trial of the OX40 agonist ivuxolimab. All receptors derive from an adult with an advanced solid tumor such as melanoma, head and neck, liver or kidney cancer. Each CDR3 is given with its conserved first and last residue. Each record gives: D gene, J gene, V gene, clone size, CDR3 protein, CDR3 DNA. The D gene is left open where the match is weak. Clone size is not always given. Where it is, it says once, few, many or a class for expanded clones.

d_gene: TRBD2
j_gene: TRBJ2-5
v_gene: TRBV6-5
abundance: NA
CDR3aa: CASSPREWGTQYF
CDR3nt: TGTGCCAGCAGTCCGCGGGAGTGGGGGACCCAGTACTTC

d_gene: TRBD1
j_gene: TRBJ2-7
v_gene: TRBV6-1
abundance: NA
CDR3aa: CASSEARGPYEQYF
CDR3nt: TGTGCCAGCAGTGAAGCAAGGGGGCCCTACGAGCAGTACTTC

d_gene: TRBD2
j_gene: TRBJ2-7
v_gene: TRBV10-1
abundance: few
CDR3aa: CASSAIAGSSYEQYF
CDR3nt: TGCGCCAGCAGTGCTATAGCGGGGAGCTCCTACGAGCAGTACTTC

d_gene: NA
j_gene: TRBJ1-3
v_gene: TRBV6-6
abundance: NA
CDR3aa: CASENRASGNTIYF
CDR3nt: TGTGCCAGCGAGAACAGGGCCTCCGGAAACACCATATATTTT

d_gene: NA
j_gene: TRBJ1-2
v_gene: TRBV9
abundance: NA
CDR3aa: CASSVDRYGYTF
CDR3nt: TGTGCCAGCAGCGTAGATCGCTATGGCTACACCTTC

d_gene: NA
j_gene: TRBJ1-6
v_gene: TRBV13
abundance: NA
CDR3aa: CASKALNSPLHF
CDR3nt: TGTGCCAGCAAGGCTCTTAATTCACCCCTCCACTTT

d_gene: NA
j_gene: TRBJ1-1
v_gene: TRBV2
abundance: NA
CDR3aa: CASSDLGGNTEAFF
CDR3nt: TGTGCCAGCAGTGACCTAGGAGGGAACACTGAAGCTTTCTTT

d_gene: NA
j_gene: TRBJ1-3
v_gene: TRBV6-1
abundance: once
CDR3aa: CASSESTYLSNTIYF
CDR3nt: TGTGCCAGCAGTGAAAGTACCTACCTGTCGAACACCATATATTTT

d_gene: NA
j_gene: TRBJ1-1
v_gene: TRBV7-8
abundance: NA
CDR3aa: CASSRGGEAFF
CDR3nt: TGTGCCAGCAGCCGAGGAGGTGAAGCTTTCTTT

d_gene: TRBD2
j_gene: TRBJ2-1
v_gene: TRBV7-8
abundance: NA
CDR3aa: CASSLGRTSGGSYNEQFF
CDR3nt: TGTGCCAGCAGCTTAGGTAGGACTAGCGGAGGCTCCTACAATGAGCAGTTCTTC

d_gene: NA
j_gene: TRBJ1-6
v_gene: TRBV23-1
abundance: few
CDR3aa: CAYFEDSPLHF
CDR3nt: TGCGCCTACTTCGAGGACTCACCCCTCCACTTT

d_gene: TRBD1
j_gene: TRBJ1-1
v_gene: TRBV11-2
abundance: NA
CDR3aa: CASSLRGQFNTEAFF
CDR3nt: TGTGCCAGCAGCTTAAGGGGACAGTTTAACACTGAAGCTTTCTTT

d_gene: TRBD1
j_gene: TRBJ1-6
v_gene: TRBV5-1
abundance: NA
CDR3aa: CASSFGTGEDNSPLHF
CDR3nt: TGCGCCAGCAGCTTCGGAACAGGGGAGGATAATTCACCCCTCCACTTT

d_gene: NA
j_gene: TRBJ2-3
v_gene: TRBV5-1
abundance: NA
CDR3aa: CASSSGTPDTQYF
CDR3nt: TGCGCCAGCAGCTCTGGGACTCCAGATACGCAGTATTTT

d_gene: NA
j_gene: TRBJ1-6
v_gene: TRBV6-5
abundance: NA
CDR3aa: CASSYSTAGNSPLHF
CDR3nt: TGTGCCAGCAGTTACTCGACGGCAGGGAACTCACCCCTCCACTTT

d_gene: NA
j_gene: TRBJ1-1
v_gene: TRBV19
abundance: NA
CDR3aa: CASTPSRQANTEAFF
CDR3nt: TGTGCCAGTACCCCCTCCCGACAGGCGAACACTGAAGCTTTCTTT

d_gene: NA
j_gene: TRBJ2-3
v_gene: TRBV7-3
abundance: NA
CDR3aa: CASSFTGDTQYF
CDR3nt: TGTGCCAGCAGCTTCACCGGAGATACGCAGTATTTT

d_gene: NA
j_gene: TRBJ1-5
v_gene: TRBV6-5
abundance: NA
CDR3aa: CASSYSGQSNQPQHF
CDR3nt: TGTGCCAGCAGTTACTCTGGACAGAGTAATCAGCCCCAGCATTTT

d_gene: TRBD2
j_gene: TRBJ2-1
v_gene: TRBV4-1
abundance: NA
CDR3aa: CASSHPSGTYNEQFF
CDR3nt: TGCGCCAGCAGCCATCCCAGCGGGACCTACAATGAGCAGTTCTTC

d_gene: TRBD1
j_gene: TRBJ1-1
v_gene: TRBV5-1
abundance: NA
CDR3aa: CASSRTGVSNTEAFF
CDR3nt: TGCGCCAGCAGCCGAACAGGGGTATCGAACACTGAAGCTTTCTTT

d_gene: TRBD2
j_gene: TRBJ2-1
v_gene: TRBV29-1
abundance: NA
CDR3aa: CSGWGLARNEQFF
CDR3nt: TGCAGCGGCTGGGGACTAGCGAGGAATGAGCAGTTCTTC

d_gene: NA
j_gene: TRBJ1-5
v_gene: TRBV4-1
abundance: NA
CDR3aa: CASSQVAGWINQPQHF
CDR3nt: TGCGCCAGCAGCCAAGTGGCAGGGTGGATAAATCAGCCCCAGCATTTT

d_gene: TRBD1
j_gene: TRBJ2-1
v_gene: TRBV5-1
abundance: NA
CDR3aa: CASSLGDRAYNEQFF
CDR3nt: TGCGCCAGCAGCTTGGGGGACAGGGCTTACAATGAGCAGTTCTTC

d_gene: NA
j_gene: TRBJ1-5
v_gene: TRBV2
abundance: few
CDR3aa: CASSEQGLSNQPQHF
CDR3nt: TGTGCCAGCAGTGAACAGGGGTTAAGCAATCAGCCCCAGCATTTT

d_gene: NA
j_gene: TRBJ2-7
v_gene: TRBV13
abundance: NA
CDR3aa: CASSSRMFNPYEQYF
CDR3nt: TGTGCCAGCAGCTCCCGAATGTTTAATCCCTACGAGCAGTACTTC

d_gene: NA
j_gene: TRBJ2-2
v_gene: TRBV7-9
abundance: NA
CDR3aa: CASSLYRGKAGELFF
CDR3nt: TGTGCCAGCAGCTTATATAGGGGGAAGGCCGGGGAGCTGTTTTTT

d_gene: NA
j_gene: TRBJ1-1
v_gene: TRBV29-1
abundance: NA
CDR3aa: CSVVTAVNTEAFF
CDR3nt: TGCAGCGTTGTTACGGCAGTGAACACTGAAGCTTTCTTT

d_gene: NA
j_gene: TRBJ2-5
v_gene: TRBV5-6
abundance: NA
CDR3aa: CASSSGRGAQETQYF
CDR3nt: TGTGCCAGCAGCTCGGGTCGAGGGGCCCAAGAGACCCAGTACTTC

d_gene: NA
j_gene: TRBJ1-4
v_gene: TRBV7-8
abundance: once
CDR3aa: CASSLGPAGVARDEKLFF
CDR3nt: TGTGCCAGCAGCTTAGGGCCGGCCGGAGTGGCAAGAGATGAAAAACTGTTTTTT

d_gene: NA
j_gene: TRBJ1-1
v_gene: TRBV29-1
abundance: NA
CDR3aa: CSVLDTEAFF
CDR3nt: TGCAGCGTTTTGGACACTGAAGCTTTCTTT

d_gene: NA
j_gene: TRBJ1-5
v_gene: TRBV10-3
abundance: NA
CDR3aa: CAISPGNQPQHF
CDR3nt: TGTGCCATCAGTCCAGGCAATCAGCCCCAGCATTTT

d_gene: NA
j_gene: TRBJ2-7
v_gene: TRBV2
abundance: NA
CDR3aa: CASRTSHEQYF
CDR3nt: TGTGCCAGCCGGACTTCTCACGAGCAGTACTTC

d_gene: NA
j_gene: TRBJ1-2
v_gene: TRBV4-1
abundance: few
CDR3aa: CASSQGSVGLGYGYTF
CDR3nt: TGCGCCAGCAGCCAGGGAAGTGTAGGGCTGGGCTATGGCTACACCTTC

d_gene: TRBD2
j_gene: TRBJ2-1
v_gene: TRBV28
abundance: NA
CDR3aa: CASSLLAGGQFF
CDR3nt: TGTGCCAGCAGTTTACTCGCGGGAGGGCAGTTCTTC

d_gene: NA
j_gene: TRBJ2-1
v_gene: TRBV5-1
abundance: NA
CDR3aa: CASSLEYNEQFF
CDR3nt: TGCGCCAGCAGCTTGGAATACAATGAGCAGTTCTTC

d_gene: TRBD1
j_gene: TRBJ2-2
v_gene: TRBV5-6
abundance: NA
CDR3aa: CASSHRGRGTGELFF
CDR3nt: TGTGCCAGCAGCCACAGGGGGCGAGGAACCGGGGAGCTGTTTTTT

d_gene: TRBD1
j_gene: TRBJ1-2
v_gene: TRBV19
abundance: NA
CDR3aa: CASSSGQEEGYTF
CDR3nt: TGTGCCAGTAGTTCGGGACAGGAGGAAGGCTACACCTTC

d_gene: NA
j_gene: TRBJ2-2
v_gene: TRBV7-6
abundance: NA
CDR3aa: CASSSYTGELFF
CDR3nt: TGTGCCAGCAGCTCCTACACCGGGGAGCTGTTTTTT

d_gene: TRBD1
j_gene: TRBJ1-6
v_gene: TRBV28
abundance: few
CDR3aa: CASSSPGQNSPLHF
CDR3nt: TGTGCCAGCAGTTCACCGGGACAGAATTCACCCCTCCACTTT